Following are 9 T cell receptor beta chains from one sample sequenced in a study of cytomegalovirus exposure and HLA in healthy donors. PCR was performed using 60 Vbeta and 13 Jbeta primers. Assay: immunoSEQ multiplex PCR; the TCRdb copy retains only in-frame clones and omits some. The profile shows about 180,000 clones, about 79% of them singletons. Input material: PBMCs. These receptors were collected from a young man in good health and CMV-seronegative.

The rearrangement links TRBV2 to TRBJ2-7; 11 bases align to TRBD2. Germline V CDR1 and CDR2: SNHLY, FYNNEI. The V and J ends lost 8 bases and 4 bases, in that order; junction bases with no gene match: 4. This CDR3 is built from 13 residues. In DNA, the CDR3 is TGTGCCAGCGAAACTAGCGGGAGATACGAGCAGTACTTC. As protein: CASETSGRYEQYF.

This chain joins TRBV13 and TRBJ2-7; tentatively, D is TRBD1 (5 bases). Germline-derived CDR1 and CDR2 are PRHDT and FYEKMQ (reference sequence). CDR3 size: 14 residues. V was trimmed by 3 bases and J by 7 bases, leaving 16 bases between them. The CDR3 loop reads CASSFNAVGAEQYF. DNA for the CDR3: TGTGCCAGCAGCTTCAACGCGGTAGGGGCAGAGCAGTACTTC.

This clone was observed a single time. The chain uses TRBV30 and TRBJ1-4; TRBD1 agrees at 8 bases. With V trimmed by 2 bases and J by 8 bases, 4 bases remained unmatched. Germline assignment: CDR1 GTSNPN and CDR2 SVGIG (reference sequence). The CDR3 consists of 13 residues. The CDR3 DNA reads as TGTGCCTGGAGTAGACAGGGGAACGAAAAACTGTTTTTT. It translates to CAWSRQGNEKLFF.

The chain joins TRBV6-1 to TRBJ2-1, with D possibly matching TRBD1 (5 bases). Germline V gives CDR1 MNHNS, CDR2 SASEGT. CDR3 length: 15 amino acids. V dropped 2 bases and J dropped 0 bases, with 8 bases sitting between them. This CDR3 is CASSERQGSYNEQFF. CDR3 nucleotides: TGTGCCAGCAGTGAACGGCAGGGCTCCTACAATGAGCAGTTCTTC.

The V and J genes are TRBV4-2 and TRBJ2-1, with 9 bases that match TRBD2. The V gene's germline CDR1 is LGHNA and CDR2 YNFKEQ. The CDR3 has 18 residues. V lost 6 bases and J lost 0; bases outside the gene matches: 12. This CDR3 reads CASSQKALAGLSYNEQFF. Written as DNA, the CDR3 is TGTGCCAGCAGTCAAAAGGCCCTAGCGGGACTCTCCTACAATGAGCAGTTCTTC.

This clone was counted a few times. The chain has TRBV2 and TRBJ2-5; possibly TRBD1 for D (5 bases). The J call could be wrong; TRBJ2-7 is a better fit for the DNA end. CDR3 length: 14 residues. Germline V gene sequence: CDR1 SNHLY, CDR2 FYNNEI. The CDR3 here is CASMGIVREDEQYF. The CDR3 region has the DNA TGTGCCAGCATGGGGATCGTCAGGGAAGACGAGCAGTACTTC.

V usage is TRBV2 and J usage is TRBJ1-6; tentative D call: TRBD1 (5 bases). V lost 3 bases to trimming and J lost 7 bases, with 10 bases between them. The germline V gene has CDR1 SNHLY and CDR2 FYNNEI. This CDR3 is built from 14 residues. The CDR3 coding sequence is TGTGCCAGCAGTGAGTTACACAGGAATTCACCCCTCCACTTT. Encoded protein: CASSELHRNSPLHF.

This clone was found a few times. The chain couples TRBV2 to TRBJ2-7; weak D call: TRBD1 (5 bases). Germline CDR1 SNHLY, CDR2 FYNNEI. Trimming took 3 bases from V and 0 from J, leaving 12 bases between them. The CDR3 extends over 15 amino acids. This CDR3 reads CASSDVGVTSYEQYF. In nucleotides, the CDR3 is TGTGCCAGCAGTGATGTAGGGGTGACCTCCTACGAGCAGTACTTC.

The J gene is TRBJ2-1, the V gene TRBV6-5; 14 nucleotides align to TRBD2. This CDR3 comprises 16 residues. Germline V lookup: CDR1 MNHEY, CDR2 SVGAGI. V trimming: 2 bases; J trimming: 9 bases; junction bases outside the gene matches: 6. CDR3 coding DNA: TGTGCCAGCAGTTACAAGGGACTAGCGGGGGTCAGTGAGCAGTTCTTC. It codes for CASSYKGLAGVSEQFF.